This T cell receptor (beta chain) was sequenced for a study of Tregs in tolerant kidney transplant recipients. Overall study results and limits: Few patients were studied, so findings need validation in larger groups.

Clones were read by immunoSEQ multiplex PCR, and TCRdb kept only the in-frame ones, dropping some. Here the sample spans about 44,000 clones, roughly 96% being singletons. Worth noting for this clone: The antigen is unknown.

The specimen was Tregs from blood cultured with allogeneic cells. This clonotype originated in a human donor in good health.

The DNA for the CDR3 is TGTGCCAGCAGTTACGGGACAGCGCACGAGCAGTACTTC. Amino acid sequence: CASSYGTAHEQYF. The gene calls are TRBV6-6 and TRBJ2-7; 7 bases align to TRBD1. Trimming cost V 2 bases and J 5 bases; bases outside gene matches: 3. The CDR3 contains 13 residues. CDR1 is MNHNY and CDR2 is SVGAGI in the germline V gene (reference sequence).